The 21 T cell receptor beta chains reported below all come from one sample, sequenced in a study of vaccination effects on CD4 cells after COVID-19 (dated by TCRdb to 2021 to 2024). Library preparation was by the immunoSEQ multiplex PCR assay. The clones in this table, taken by TCRdb from immuneACCESS, are in-frame only. Not every clone is retained; where verified, under half of the shortfall comes from an unresolved V gene, and the cause of the rest is unknown. Across this sample there are tens of thousands of clones, with 78% seen only once. 4.3% of the sample rests with the top ten. After about 10 days of culture, CD4+ T cells were isolated with the EasySep CD4+ T cell isolation kit. Two doses of either the BNT162b2 or the mRNA-1273 mRNA SARS-CoV-2 vaccine were administered to participants. Their antigens remain unidentified. This material consisted of CD4+ T cells from PBMCs cultured without peptide, taken after COVID-19 vaccination. Receptors originate from a human donor who received a COVID-19 vaccine.

The V gene is TRBV5-5, the J gene TRBJ2-7, with 7 nucleotides matching TRBD1. The CDR3 spans 15 residues. V trimming: 3 bases; J trimming: 3 bases; junction bases outside the gene matches: 9. Germline V CDR1 and CDR2: SGHKS, YYEKEE (reference sequence). DNA for the CDR3: TGTGCCAGCAGCTCCTCGGGGACAGCCCTCTACGAGCAGTACTTC. It codes for CASSSSGTALYEQYF.

The rearrangement uses TRBV5-1 and TRBJ2-2, with 10 bases lining up with TRBD2. CDR1 is SGHRS and CDR2 is YFSETQ in the germline V gene. The CDR3 sequence is 17 residues long. Losses at the gene ends were 4 bases for V and 6 bases for J; bases not matched to a gene: 12. The CDR3 is CASSPTEAGGPPGELFF. In DNA form, the CDR3 reads TGCGCCAGCAGCCCCACGGAAGCGGGAGGGCCCCCCGGGGAGCTGTTTTTT.

The CDR3 DNA reads as TGTGCCAGCAGCCGCACGGGACTAGCGGGGATATACGAGCAGTACTTC. Its protein is CASSRTGLAGIYEQYF. This chain uses TRBV3-1 (or the pseudogene TRBV3-2) with TRBJ2-7; 13 bases match TRBD2. The CDR3 totals 16 residues. After removal of 4 bases from V and 4 bases from J, the junction contained 7 bases not matched to a gene. Germline loops: CDR1 LGHDT, CDR2 YNNKEL (reference sequence).

There are a few counts of this clone. This chain links TRBV10-3 with TRBJ1-1; a possible D gene is TRBD1 (6 bases). Germline values: CDR1 ENHRY, CDR2 SYGVKD. Trimming pared 3 bases from V and 0 bases from J, leaving 11 bases between. The CDR3 is 15 amino acids. The CDR3 DNA sequence: TGTGCCATCAGTGATTTAGACAGGATGAACACTGAAGCTTTCTTT. Translating it yields CAISDLDRMNTEAFF.

CDR3 protein: CASSQRSTGGHEVYEQYF. CDR3 DNA sequence: TGCGCCAGCAGCCAGCGATCCACAGGGGGCCATGAAGTCTACGAGCAGTACTTC. The rearrangement uses TRBV4-1 and TRBJ2-7; 9 bases are shared with TRBD1. This CDR3 is built from 18 residues. The ends lost 3 bases at V and 3 bases at J; junction bases unmatched: 15. Per germline, CDR1 MGHRA and CDR2 YSYEKL.

The chain combines TRBV28 with TRBJ1-5, with 7 nucleotides matching TRBD1. The CDR3 covers 16 residues. Germline-derived CDR1 and CDR2 are MDHEN and SYDVKM. The trim removed 7 bases at V and 5 bases at J, leaving 14 bases unmatched. The CDR3 here is CASTEVGTGAHQPQHF. For the CDR3, the DNA is TGTGCCAGCACTGAGGTTGGTACAGGGGCCCATCAGCCCCAGCATTTT.

In this sample, this clone turned up once. The chain employs TRBV12-3 or TRBV12-4 and TRBJ1-5, with D unresolved. Trimming took off 2 bases at V and 6 bases at J, with 8 bases between the two ends. The CDR3 is made up of 13 amino acids. The chain's CDR3 is CASSLSGGQPQHF. The CDR3 coding sequence is TGTGCCAGCAGTTTATCGGGAGGTCAGCCCCAGCATTTT.

V usage is TRBV19 and J usage is TRBJ2-1; D perhaps matches TRBD2 (6 bases). This CDR3 is built from 13 residues. V was pared by 0 bases and J by 7 bases, with 7 bases between. Germline V CDR1 and CDR2: LNHDA, SQIVND (reference sequence). CDR3 region: CASSIDRGNEQFF. In nucleotides, the CDR3 is TGTGCCAGTAGTATAGATCGGGGGAATGAGCAGTTCTTC.

This clone was recorded a few times. This chain connects TRBV5-1 to TRBJ1-3; D is uncertain. With 0 bases removed from V and 0 bases from J, the gap between germline ends came to 10 bases. The CDR3 consists of 16 residues. Per the germline V gene, CDR1 is SGHRS and CDR2 is YFSETQ. The CDR3 reads CASSLEDGYSGNTIYF. DNA for the CDR3: TGCGCCAGCAGCTTGGAGGACGGATACTCTGGAAACACCATATATTTT.

This clone was seen a single time. The chain is built from TRBV28 and TRBJ1-4, with 9 bases lining up with TRBD1. The CDR3 has 16 amino acids. Trimming took 2 bases from V and 10 from J; bases not matched to a gene: 11. Germline CDR1 MDHEN, CDR2 SYDVKM. CDR3 sequence (DNA): TGTGCCAGCAGTTTACCCTCGGGACAGGGATGGGTAAAACTGTTTTTT. It translates to CASSLPSGQGWVKLFF.

The V and J genes are TRBV11-2 and TRBJ1-5; perhaps TRBD1 as D (5 bases). The germline V gene has CDR1 SGHAT and CDR2 FQNNGV. Trimming left V 1 base short and J 6 bases short, with 7 bases between. The CDR3 runs 13 residues. DNA for the CDR3: TGTGCCAGCAGCTTAGGGGGGGTTCAGCCCCAGCATTTT. Protein product: CASSLGGVQPQHF.

J is TRBJ2-5 and V is TRBV5-1, with a weak D call TRBD2 (6 bases). CDR1 is SGHRS, CDR2 YFSETQ, per germline. Deletions cut 0 bases from V and 0 bases from J, with 12 bases between. This CDR3 comprises 16 residues. The CDR3 protein is CASSLGTTRYQETQYF. CDR3 in DNA: TGCGCCAGCAGCTTGGGGACTACCCGGTACCAAGAGACCCAGTACTTC. The full variable domain, rest sourced from reference TRBV5-1 and TRBJ2-5, is KAGVTQTPRYLIKTRGQQVTLSCSPISGHRSVSWYQQTPGQGLQFLFEYFSETQRNKGNFPGRFSGRQFSNSRSEMNVSTLELGDSALYLCASSLGTTRYQETQYFGPGTRLLVL.

V and J are TRBV28 and TRBJ1-2, with no clear D. The CDR3 has 13 amino acids. The V end was cut by 5 bases, the J end by 14 bases, with 21 bases between. Germline CDR1 MDHEN, CDR2 SYDVKM. CDR3 sequence reads: CASSPSSPPGWTF. DNA of the CDR3: TGTGCCAGCAGTCCATCCTCACCCCCCGGATGGACCTTC.

This clone appeared a single time. The chain uses TRBV19 and TRBJ1-1, with D possibly matching TRBD1 (5 bases). The CDR3 consists of 15 residues. Trimming took off 3 bases at V and 2 bases at J, with 13 bases between the two ends. Germline V gives CDR1 LNHDA, CDR2 SQIVND (reference sequence). Written as DNA, the CDR3 is TGTGCCAGTAGTATGTCAGGGTCCAGAAACACTGAAGCTTTCTTT. Residues: CASSMSGSRNTEAFF.

This sequence joins TRBV30 and TRBJ1-5; no clear D gene. Per germline, CDR1 GTSNPN and CDR2 SVGIG (reference sequence). This CDR3 contains 15 residues. Trimming stripped 0 bases from V and 5 bases from J, with 14 bases between. As DNA, the CDR3 is TGTGCCTGGAGTGTACGAGACGGCTACCATCAGCCCCAGCATTTT. Its protein is CAWSVRDGYHQPQHF.

This chain connects TRBV19 to TRBJ1-2; D is possibly TRBD1 (5 bases). Germline lookup yields CDR1 LNHDA and CDR2 SQIVND (reference sequence). V lost 2 bases, J lost 4 bases, and 8 bases lay in between. The CDR3 runs to 13 residues. The CDR3 protein is CASSIQGTYGYTF. In DNA, the CDR3 is TGTGCCAGTAGTATACAGGGAACCTATGGCTACACCTTC.

The chain recombines TRBV2 with TRBJ2-7; 9 bases are a match to TRBD1. V dropped 6 bases and J dropped 7; count of bases not matched to a gene: 10. CDR1 is SNHLY, CDR2 FYNNEI, per germline. This CDR3 has 14 residues. CDR3 sequence: CASSAGTGLGEQYF. In nucleotides, the CDR3 is TGTGCCAGCAGCGCCGGGACAGGGTTGGGGGAGCAGTACTTC.

J is TRBJ1-2 and V is TRBV28, with D uncertain. Germline CDR1 is MDHEN and CDR2 is SYDVKM. Trimming stripped 5 bases from V and 2 bases from J, with 15 bases between. The CDR3 contains 15 residues. CDR3 protein: CASSPRARLNYGYTF. Written as DNA, the CDR3 is TGTGCCAGCAGTCCACGGGCCCGACTGAACTATGGCTACACCTTC.

V and J are TRBV5-5 and TRBJ1-1, with D perhaps matching TRBD1 (6 bases). The CDR3 spans 17 residues. With 0 bases removed from V and 1 base from J, the gap between germline ends came to 16 bases. CDR1 is SGHKS and CDR2 is YYEKEE in the germline V gene (reference sequence). The CDR3 region is CASSLGGAQGRNTEAFF. The CDR3 region has the DNA TGTGCCAGCAGCTTGGGGGGGGCCCAGGGAAGGAACACTGAAGCTTTCTTT.

This chain connects TRBV5-8 to TRBJ1-5; no firm D call. The V and J ends lost 1 base and 3 bases respectively, with 11 bases between them. From germline, CDR1 is SGHTS and CDR2 YDEGEE. This CDR3 comprises 15 residues. The CDR3 DNA follows: TGTGCCAGCAGCTTGAGAGGGATGGCCAATCAGCCCCAGCATTTT. Its protein is CASSLRGMANQPQHF.

The genes are TRBV27 and TRBJ2-7; D gene uncertain. CDR1 MNHEY and CDR2 SMNVEV come from the germline V gene (reference sequence). The CDR3 length is 12 residues. The V and J ends lost 6 bases and 1 base respectively, with 7 bases between them. This CDR3 reads CASSRTSYEQYF. The CDR3 DNA sequence: TGTGCCAGCAGCCGGACGTCCTACGAGCAGTACTTC.